This T cell receptor beta chain was recorded in a study of regulatory dendritic cells for organ transplantation. Study results and caveats: Memory CD8+ clonal expansion seemed more limited with regulatory than mature dendritic cells. The most alloreactive TCR clonotypes were found in resting memory CD8+ cells.

Memory T cells were CD45RO+, naive were CD45RA+, sorted by FACS. CDR1 SGHVS and CDR2 FQNEAQ come from the germline V gene. This CDR3 contains 15 residues. Trimming left V 1 base short and J 4 bases short, with 11 bases between. A single count supports this clone. The antigen is not known. Using immunoSEQ multiplex PCR, the repertoire was profiled, and TCRdb retains in-frame clones only, with some absent. In the table there are 25,000 to 30,000 clones, roughly 85% of which are singletons. The sequencing input was naive CD8+ T cells from blood. Subset here: CD45RA+ naive T cells. The sequence was obtained from a human donor in good health. The chain recombines TRBV7-8 with TRBJ2-1; D unclear. The CDR3 sequence: CASSLGRVMYNEQFF. The CDR3 DNA follows: TGTGCCAGCAGCTTAGGCCGGGTCATGTACAATGAGCAGTTCTTC. The whole variable domain, filled in from reference TRBV7-8 and TRBJ2-1, reads GAGVSQSPRYKVAKRGQDVALRCDPISGHVSLFWYQQALGQGPEFLTYFQNEAQLDKSGLPSDRFFAERPEGSVSTLKIQRTQQEDSAVYLCASSLGRVMYNEQFFGPGTRLTVL.